The rows below give T cell receptor beta chains drawn from one sample of a study of cytomegalovirus exposure and HLA in healthy donors. The data were produced by immunoSEQ multiplex PCR, yet TCRdb's version contains in-frame clones alone and is incomplete. In the table there are 110,000 or so clones, about 80% of which are singletons. The material sequenced was PBMCs. These receptors came from a man aged 25-45 years in good health and CMV-seronegative. Each CDR3 is given with its conserved first and last residue. The D gene is left open where the match is weak. Clone size is not always given. Where it is, it says once, few, many or a class for expanded clones.

cdr3_length: 12; clone_size: .; v_call: TRBV29-1; d_call: .; j_call: TRBJ1-4; cdr3_aa: CSVGTLNEKLFF; cdr3_nt: TGCAGCGTTGGGACACTGAATGAAAAACTGTTTTTT
cdr3_length: 14; clone_size: .; v_call: TRBV9; d_call: .; j_call: TRBJ2-1; cdr3_aa: CASSLTPQLKEQFF; cdr3_nt: TGTGCCAGCAGCCTCACCCCCCAACTGAAAGAGCAGTTCTTC
cdr3_length: 14; clone_size: .; v_call: TRBV6-4; d_call: TRBD2; j_call: TRBJ2-3; cdr3_aa: CASSEREGTDTQYF; cdr3_nt: TGTGCCAGCAGTGAGCGGGAGGGCACAGATACGCAGTATTTT
cdr3_length: 13; clone_size: .; v_call: TRBV27; d_call: .; j_call: TRBJ1-1; cdr3_aa: CASSLREDTEAFF; cdr3_nt: TGTGCCAGCAGCCTTAGGGAGGACACTGAAGCTTTCTTT
cdr3_length: 15; clone_size: .; v_call: TRBV4-1; d_call: .; j_call: TRBJ2-7; cdr3_aa: CASRDLTARIPEQYF; cdr3_nt: TGCGCCAGCAGGGATTTGACAGCCAGAATTCCGGAGCAGTACTTC
cdr3_length: 16; clone_size: .; v_call: TRBV9; d_call: TRBD2; j_call: TRBJ2-1; cdr3_aa: CASSVLAGGGGNEQFF; cdr3_nt: TGTGCCAGCAGCGTATTGGCGGGGGGGGGCGGAAATGAGCAGTTCTTC
cdr3_length: 14; clone_size: .; v_call: TRBV5-4; d_call: TRBD1; j_call: TRBJ2-7; cdr3_aa: CASSFTGALYEQYF; cdr3_nt: TGTGCCAGCAGCTTCACAGGGGCGCTCTACGAGCAGTACTTC
cdr3_length: 14; clone_size: .; v_call: TRBV7-8; d_call: .; j_call: TRBJ1-5; cdr3_aa: CASSLVQSNQPQHF; cdr3_nt: TGTGCCAGCAGCTTAGTTCAGAGCAATCAGCCCCAGCATTTT
cdr3_length: 16; clone_size: .; v_call: TRBV29-1; d_call: TRBD2; j_call: TRBJ2-5; cdr3_aa: CSVDPGLAGRTETQYF; cdr3_nt: TGCAGCGTTGACCCGGGACTAGCGGGAAGGACGGAGACCCAGTACTTC
cdr3_length: 16; clone_size: .; v_call: TRBV9; d_call: .; j_call: TRBJ2-2; cdr3_aa: CASSDGGTGNTGELFF; cdr3_nt: TGTGCCAGCAGTGACGGGGGGACAGGGAACACCGGGGAGCTGTTTTTT
cdr3_length: 13; clone_size: .; v_call: TRBV11-2; d_call: .; j_call: TRBJ1-4; cdr3_aa: CASSLGFAEKLFF; cdr3_nt: TGTGCCAGCAGCTTAGGGTTTGCGGAAAAACTGTTTTTT
cdr3_length: 15; clone_size: .; v_call: TRBV11-2; d_call: TRBD2; j_call: TRBJ2-1; cdr3_aa: CASSSGTSPYNEQFF; cdr3_nt: TGTGCCAGCAGCTCCGGGACTAGCCCCTACAATGAGCAGTTCTTC
cdr3_length: 16; clone_size: .; v_call: TRBV4-2; d_call: TRBD2; j_call: TRBJ2-7; cdr3_aa: CASSQTSGLAGVEQYF; cdr3_nt: TGTGCCAGCAGCCAAACCTCGGGACTAGCGGGAGTTGAGCAGTACTTC
cdr3_length: 15; clone_size: .; v_call: TRBV29-1; d_call: TRBD2; j_call: TRBJ2-3; cdr3_aa: CSTSGLAGGSDTQYF; cdr3_nt: TGCAGCACCAGTGGACTAGCGGGAGGCTCGGATACGCAGTATTTT
cdr3_length: 15; clone_size: .; v_call: TRBV5-1; d_call: TRBD2; j_call: TRBJ2-5; cdr3_aa: CASSWALAGVETQYF; cdr3_nt: TGCGCCAGCAGCTGGGCTCTAGCGGGAGTAGAGACCCAGTACTTC
cdr3_length: 12; clone_size: few; v_call: TRBV6-5; d_call: .; j_call: TRBJ1-5; cdr3_aa: CASTLGEGPQHF; cdr3_nt: TGTGCCAGCACCCTAGGGGAGGGACCCCAGCATTTT
cdr3_length: 15; clone_size: once; v_call: TRBV6-1; d_call: .; j_call: TRBJ1-2; cdr3_aa: CASSALIRGFYGYTF; cdr3_nt: TGTGCCAGCAGTGCCCTAATTAGGGGTTTCTATGGCTACACCTTC
cdr3_length: 14; clone_size: .; v_call: TRBV28; d_call: TRBD1; j_call: TRBJ2-2; cdr3_aa: CASSRPGQHRELFF; cdr3_nt: TGTGCCAGCAGTCGTCCGGGACAGCACCGGGAGCTGTTTTTT
cdr3_length: 16; clone_size: .; v_call: TRBV4-3; d_call: .; j_call: TRBJ1-2; cdr3_aa: CASSQEAGGPIGGYTF; cdr3_nt: TGCGCCAGCAGCCAAGAGGCAGGAGGACCTATCGGTGGCTACACCTTC
cdr3_length: 12; clone_size: .; v_call: TRBV6-1; d_call: .; j_call: TRBJ1-4; cdr3_aa: CASSDGGEKLFF; cdr3_nt: TGTGCCAGCAGTGATGGGGGGGAAAAACTGTTTTTT
cdr3_length: 15; clone_size: .; v_call: TRBV7-9; d_call: .; j_call: TRBJ1-3; cdr3_aa: CASSLESGSGNTIYF; cdr3_nt: TGTGCCAGCAGCTTAGAGAGCGGCTCTGGAAACACCATATATTTT
cdr3_length: 15; clone_size: .; v_call: TRBV9; d_call: TRBD2; j_call: TRBJ2-1; cdr3_aa: CASSVGISGGDEQFF; cdr3_nt: TGTGCCAGCAGCGTAGGGATTAGCGGGGGCGATGAGCAGTTCTTC
cdr3_length: 15; clone_size: .; v_call: TRBV6-1; d_call: TRBD1; j_call: TRBJ1-1; cdr3_aa: CASSEEPGGMGEAFF; cdr3_nt: TGTGCCAGCAGTGAAGAGCCAGGGGGCATGGGTGAAGCTTTCTTT
cdr3_length: 12; clone_size: .; v_call: TRBV5-6; d_call: .; j_call: TRBJ2-5; cdr3_aa: CASSLLQRAQYF; cdr3_nt: TGTGCCAGCAGCTTACTCCAGAGGGCCCAGTACTTC
cdr3_length: 14; clone_size: .; v_call: TRBV13; d_call: TRBD1; j_call: TRBJ1-6; cdr3_aa: CASRPTGINSPLHF; cdr3_nt: TGTGCCAGCCGGCCGACAGGGATTAATTCACCCCTCCACTTT
cdr3_length: 13; clone_size: .; v_call: TRBV29-1; d_call: .; j_call: TRBJ2-5; cdr3_aa: CSVEAPLQETQYF; cdr3_nt: TGCAGCGTTGAAGCACCCCTACAAGAGACCCAGTACTTC
cdr3_length: 14; clone_size: few; v_call: TRBV25-1; d_call: .; j_call: TRBJ2-7; cdr3_aa: CASSEPNFPYEQYF; cdr3_nt: TGTGCCAGCAGTGAACCTAATTTTCCCTACGAGCAGTACTTC
cdr3_length: 13; clone_size: .; v_call: TRBV5-1; d_call: .; j_call: TRBJ2-7; cdr3_aa: CASRRALSYEQYF; cdr3_nt: TGCGCCAGCAGGCGGGCTCTCTCCTACGAGCAGTACTTC
cdr3_length: 16; clone_size: .; v_call: TRBV27; d_call: .; j_call: TRBJ2-7; cdr3_aa: CASSPWDTLGAYEQYF; cdr3_nt: TGTGCCAGCAGTCCGTGGGACACCCTCGGGGCCTACGAGCAGTACTTC
cdr3_length: 17; clone_size: .; v_call: TRBV5-4; d_call: TRBD2; j_call: TRBJ2-3; cdr3_aa: CASSLATSGSSTDTQYF; cdr3_nt: TGTGCCAGCAGCTTGGCGACTAGCGGGAGTAGCACAGATACGCAGTATTTT
cdr3_length: 16; clone_size: .; v_call: TRBV4-1; d_call: .; j_call: TRBJ1-4; cdr3_aa: CASSQGSGPTNEKLFF; cdr3_nt: TGCGCCAGCAGCCAGGGCTCAGGGCCCACTAATGAAAAACTGTTTTTT
cdr3_length: 14; clone_size: .; v_call: TRBV28; d_call: .; j_call: TRBJ1-1; cdr3_aa: CASKQRQQNTEAFF; cdr3_nt: TGTGCCAGCAAACAGCGACAGCAGAACACTGAAGCTTTCTTT
cdr3_length: 15; clone_size: few; v_call: TRBV7-9; d_call: .; j_call: TRBJ2-7; cdr3_aa: CASSSGRGSIYEQYF; cdr3_nt: TGTGCCAGCAGCTCGGGTAGGGGGAGTATTTACGAGCAGTACTTC
cdr3_length: 14; clone_size: .; v_call: TRBV10-3; d_call: .; j_call: TRBJ1-1; cdr3_aa: CAISVSYLNTEAFF; cdr3_nt: TGTGCCATCAGTGTGTCTTACTTGAACACTGAAGCTTTCTTT
cdr3_length: 15; clone_size: .; v_call: TRBV14; d_call: .; j_call: TRBJ2-3; cdr3_aa: CASSQGELRTDTQYF; cdr3_nt: TGTGCCAGCAGCCAAGGGGAGCTCCGCACAGATACGCAGTATTTT
cdr3_length: 13; clone_size: .; v_call: TRBV6-6; d_call: .; j_call: TRBJ1-2; cdr3_aa: CASSGGELYGYTF; cdr3_nt: TGTGCCAGCAGTGGGGGGGAACTCTATGGCTACACCTTC
cdr3_length: 15; clone_size: .; v_call: TRBV19; d_call: .; j_call: TRBJ2-5; cdr3_aa: CASTPGGPGGWTQYF; cdr3_nt: TGTGCCAGTACTCCCGGGGGTCCAGGGGGTTGGACCCAGTACTTC
cdr3_length: 16; clone_size: .; v_call: TRBV19; d_call: TRBD1; j_call: TRBJ1-1; cdr3_aa: CASIHGQGASGTEAFF; cdr3_nt: TGTGCCAGTATTCATGGACAGGGGGCGAGCGGGACTGAAGCTTTCTTT
cdr3_length: 14; clone_size: once; v_call: TRBV5-6; d_call: .; j_call: TRBJ2-1; cdr3_aa: CASSLVAGMGRQFF; cdr3_nt: TGTGCCAGCAGCTTGGTTGCAGGGATGGGAAGACAGTTCTTC
cdr3_length: 14; clone_size: .; v_call: TRBV5-1; d_call: .; j_call: TRBJ1-1; cdr3_aa: CASSGTGTPAQAFF; cdr3_nt: TGCGCCAGCAGCGGAACCGGGACACCCGCCCAGGCTTTCTTT
cdr3_length: 17; clone_size: .; v_call: TRBV5-1; d_call: TRBD1; j_call: TRBJ1-2; cdr3_aa: CASSLDGTGGAPYGYTF; cdr3_nt: TGCGCCAGCAGCTTAGACGGGACAGGGGGCGCCCCTTATGGCTACACCTTC
cdr3_length: 16; clone_size: once; v_call: TRBV7-8; d_call: TRBD1; j_call: TRBJ1-5; cdr3_aa: CASSRDREASNQPQHF; cdr3_nt: TGTGCCAGCAGCCGGGACAGGGAGGCTAGCAATCAGCCCCAGCATTTT
cdr3_length: 13; clone_size: .; v_call: TRBV19; d_call: .; j_call: TRBJ2-7; cdr3_aa: CASSTQGGYEQYF; cdr3_nt: TGTGCCAGTAGTACCCAGGGGGGATACGAGCAGTACTTC
cdr3_length: 19; clone_size: .; v_call: TRBV27; d_call: .; j_call: TRBJ1-6; cdr3_aa: CASSLLWGDPGEKGSPLHF; cdr3_nt: TGTGCCAGCAGTTTATTGTGGGGGGATCCCGGGGAAAAAGGTTCACCCCTCCACTTT
cdr3_length: 14; clone_size: few; v_call: TRBV5-1; d_call: TRBD2; j_call: TRBJ2-1; cdr3_aa: CASAAGTSGNEQFF; cdr3_nt: TGCGCCAGCGCTGCTGGGACTAGCGGCAATGAGCAGTTCTTC
cdr3_length: 17; clone_size: .; v_call: TRBV7-2; d_call: TRBD2; j_call: TRBJ2-2; cdr3_aa: CASSLNSGGVNTGELFF; cdr3_nt: TGTGCCAGCAGCTTAAATAGCGGGGGGGTAAACACCGGGGAGCTGTTTTTT
cdr3_length: 14; clone_size: few; v_call: TRBV4-1; d_call: .; j_call: TRBJ2-4; cdr3_aa: CASSQGSQGNIQYF; cdr3_nt: TGCGCCAGCAGCCAAGGGAGCCAGGGGAACATTCAGTACTTC
cdr3_length: 16; clone_size: few; v_call: TRBV7-6; d_call: TRBD2; j_call: TRBJ2-7; cdr3_aa: CASSLGGGRALDEQYF; cdr3_nt: TGTGCCAGCAGCCTCGGGGGCGGGAGGGCCTTGGACGAGCAGTACTTC